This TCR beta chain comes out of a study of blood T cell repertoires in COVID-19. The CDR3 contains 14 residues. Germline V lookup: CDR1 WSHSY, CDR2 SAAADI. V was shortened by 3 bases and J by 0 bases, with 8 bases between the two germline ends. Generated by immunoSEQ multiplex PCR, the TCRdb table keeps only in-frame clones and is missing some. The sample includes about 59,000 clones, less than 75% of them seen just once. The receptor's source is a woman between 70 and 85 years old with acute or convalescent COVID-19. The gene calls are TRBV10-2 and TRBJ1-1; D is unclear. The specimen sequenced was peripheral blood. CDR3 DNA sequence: TGCGCCAGCAGTGAAATTCCGGTGAACACTGAAGCTTTCTTT. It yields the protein CASSEIPVNTEAFF.